These 16 T cell receptor beta chains were all obtained from the same sample, sequenced in a study of PD-L1 blockade in urothelial cancer. Time point defined: pretreatment peripheral blood. Using immunoSEQ multiplex PCR, the repertoire was profiled, and TCRdb retains in-frame clones only, with some absent. The sample lists under 70,000 clones; over 75% were seen once. The sample in question was PBMCs, obtained around atezolizumab (anti-PD-L1) treatment. Every receptor here comes from a man between 65 and 79 years old with urothelial cancer.

V is TRBV28 and J is TRBJ2-1; possible D gene TRBD2, 5 bases. Trimming shortened V by 6 bases and J by 5 bases, and 11 bases separated the two germline ends. This CDR3 spans 13 amino acids. The germline V gene has CDR1 MDHEN and CDR2 SYDVKM. The chain's CDR3 is CASSKQRNNEQFF. For the CDR3, the DNA is TGTGCCAGCAGCAAGCAGCGGAACAATGAGCAGTTCTTC.

V and J are TRBV30 and TRBJ2-7; D perhaps matches TRBD2 (7 bases). Germline V gene data show CDR1 as GTSNPN and CDR2 as SVGIG (reference sequence). The CDR3 covers 11 residues. The V end lost 7 bases, the J end lost 6 bases, and 13 bases lay between the germline ends. CDR3 loop: CALGGGGEQYF. Written as DNA, the CDR3 is TGTGCCTTGGGGGGAGGGGGCGAGCAGTACTTC.

The chain recombines TRBV6-1 with TRBJ2-1, with 7 bases identical to TRBD1. The CDR3 spans 14 residues. V trimming: 5 bases; J trimming: 6 bases; junction bases outside the gene matches: 7. CDR1 and CDR2 from the germline V gene are MNHNS and SASEGT. CDR3 in DNA: TGTGCCAGCAGTCTTCAGGGGGAGACCAATGAGCAGTTCTTC. It yields the protein CASSLQGETNEQFF.

Only a few counts were recorded for this clone. This chain connects TRBV5-5 to TRBJ1-1, with D hard to call. The CDR3 covers 16 residues. Trimming pared 0 bases from V and 2 bases from J, leaving 14 bases between. Germline V CDR1 and CDR2: SGHKS, YYEKEE (reference sequence). CDR3 coding DNA: TGTGCCAGCAGCTTGGGGCACCTTACCCTCAACACTGAAGCTTTCTTT. It translates to CASSLGHLTLNTEAFF.

This clone was observed a single time. This rearrangement joins TRBV6-5 to TRBJ1-1, with 10 bases identical to TRBD1. Germline CDR1 MNHEY, CDR2 SVGAGI. The CDR3 spans 13 residues. The V gene end was trimmed by 8 bases and the J gene end by 2 bases; junction bases not matched to a gene: 2. The CDR3 loop is CASRTGGNTEAFF. The CDR3 DNA reads TGTGCCAGCCGGACAGGGGGAAACACTGAAGCTTTCTTT.

The chain combines TRBV5-1 with TRBJ1-1; weak D call: TRBD1 (6 bases). V lost 5 bases and J lost 4, with 15 bases in between. CDR1 is SGHRS and CDR2 is YFSETQ in the germline V gene. The CDR3 totals 14 residues. Here the CDR3 DNA reads TGCGCCAGCAGAAGGGGGACGGGCGGCACTGAAGCTTTCTTT. Its protein is CASRRGTGGTEAFF.

The chain carries TRBV14 and TRBJ1-2; D might be TRBD1 (6 bases). The CDR3 covers 13 residues. V was clipped by 7 bases and J by 6 bases, with 15 bases between them. Germline CDR1 and CDR2: SGHDN and FVKESK. CDR3 nucleotide sequence: TGTGCCAGCACCCTAAACAGGGAAGATGGCTACACCTTC. Its protein is CASTLNREDGYTF.

This chain connects TRBV7-3 to TRBJ2-7; 7 nucleotides match TRBD2. From germline, CDR1 is SGHTA and CDR2 FQGTGA. The CDR3 spans 15 residues. J gave up 2 bases and V 5 bases, and 9 bases lay outside the gene matches. The CDR3 protein is CASSPQAAGAYEQYF. The CDR3 DNA sequence: TGTGCCAGCAGCCCACAGGCGGCGGGAGCCTACGAGCAGTACTTC.

The chain recombines TRBV19 with TRBJ1-3; unclear D gene. The CDR3 extends over 16 amino acids. The V gene lost 7 bases and the J gene lost 0 bases, with 16 bases spanning the gap. Per germline, CDR1 LNHDA and CDR2 SQIVND (reference sequence). DNA for the CDR3: TGTGCCAGTAATAACCGAGGGAGTTACTCTGGAAACACCATATATTTT. Translating gives CASNNRGSYSGNTIYF.

J is TRBJ2-7 and V is TRBV6-6, with TRBD2 as a possible D gene (5 bases). The V and J ends lost 0 bases and 3 bases respectively, with 15 bases between them. The CDR3 has 16 amino acids. Germline CDR1 reads MNHNY; CDR2 reads SVGAGI (reference sequence). The CDR3 coding sequence is TGTGCCAGCAGTTACTCTGTTTACGGGAACAGCTACGAGCAGTACTTC. Translating it yields CASSYSVYGNSYEQYF.

The chain carries TRBV4-2 and TRBJ1-1; a possible D gene is TRBD1 (5 bases). The CDR3 extends over 12 amino acids. Germline V lookup: CDR1 LGHNA, CDR2 YNFKEQ. V shed 4 bases and J shed 5 bases, with 8 bases lying between them. DNA for the CDR3: TGTGCCAGCAGCCCCGGGGGTACTGAAGCTTTCTTT. It specifies CASSPGGTEAFF.

The rearrangement joins TRBV6-5 to TRBJ2-7; 7 bases are shared with TRBD1. V trimming: 0 bases; J trimming: 5 bases; junction bases outside the gene matches: 4. The CDR3 spans 14 residues. CDR1 is MNHEY, CDR2 SVGAGI, per germline. In DNA form, the CDR3 reads TGTGCCAGCAGTTACTCGGACAGGACTCACGAGCAGTACTTC. Amino acid sequence: CASSYSDRTHEQYF.

This clone occurred once. This rearrangement joins TRBV7-8 to TRBJ2-7; 12 bases match TRBD2. Looked up from germline, CDR1 is SGHVS and CDR2 is FQNEAQ. This CDR3 region has 18 residues. Germline trimming cut 8 bases from V and 6 bases from J; bases unmatched to any gene: 20. The chain's CDR3 is CASQYLGGGLAGFGEQYF. The CDR3 region has the DNA TGTGCCAGCCAATATTTGGGAGGAGGACTAGCGGGATTTGGCGAGCAGTACTTC.

The V call is TRBV14, the J call TRBJ1-1; D is uncertain. The CDR3 is 14 amino acids. Trimming pared 3 bases from V and 1 base from J, leaving 9 bases between. CDR1 is SGHDN and CDR2 is FVKESK in the germline V gene. CDR3 coding DNA: TGTGCCAGCAGCCAGTCCTTCTCGAACACTGAAGCTTTCTTT. It encodes CASSQSFSNTEAFF.

The CDR3 region is CASRRDSEGIGTQYF. CDR3 nucleotide sequence: TGTGCCAGCAGGAGGGACTCAGAGGGTATTGGGACCCAGTACTTC. The chain employs TRBV6-1 and TRBJ2-5; perhaps TRBD2 as D (6 bases). Germline V gene sequence: CDR1 MNHNS, CDR2 SASEGT. The length of the CDR3 is 15 residues. V was pared by 6 bases and J by 7 bases, with 21 bases between.

The DNA of the CDR3 is TGTGCCAGCAGTGACCGGGACAGGTCCCACAATGAGCAGTTCTTC. Amino acid sequence: CASSDRDRSHNEQFF. This chain uses TRBV25-1 with TRBJ2-1; 8 bases align to TRBD1. Germline V gives CDR1 MGHDK, CDR2 SYGVNS. With V trimmed by 3 bases and J by 5 bases, 6 bases remained unmatched. The CDR3 contains 15 residues.